The sequence of this TCR beta chain was determined in a study of OX40 agonist ivuxolimab in advanced cancers. With 5 bases removed from V and 6 bases from J, the gap between germline ends came to 17 bases. This CDR3 is built from 15 residues. Germline CDR1 MNHEY, CDR2 SMNVEV (reference sequence). Points from the study as a whole: In general, CD8+ T cells held more expanded clones than CD4+ did, on average.

In the case of this clone: Its specificity is unknown.

TCRdb's table, derived via immunoSEQ multiplex PCR, lists solely in-frame clones and lacks some. The sample lists 65,000 to 90,000 clones, 85% seen once, with about 0.57% in the top ten. The V and J genes are TRBV27 and TRBJ2-1, with D perhaps matching TRBD1 (5 bases). The clonotype comes from an adult with an advanced solid tumor such as melanoma, head and neck, liver or kidney cancer. Material: CD4+ or CD8+ T cells sorted from blood, obtained in a trial of the OX40 agonist ivuxolimab. DNA of the CDR3: TGTGCCAGCAGTGAGGCCCCACAGGTTTCCAATGAGCAGTTCTTC. This gives the protein CASSEAPQVSNEQFF.